The 5 T cell receptor beta chains below were found in one sample sequenced in a study of OX40 agonist ivuxolimab in advanced cancers. Sequencing used immunoSEQ multiplex PCR; TCRdb keeps in-frame clones, though not all of them. This sample has more than 70,000 clones; approximately 85% occur once, and the top ten carry approximately 25%. Sample: CD4+ or CD8+ T cells sorted from blood, taken in a trial of the OX40 agonist ivuxolimab. The receptor set was obtained from an adult with an advanced solid tumor such as melanoma, head and neck, liver or kidney cancer.

This rearrangement joins TRBV5-4 to TRBJ1-1, with a weak D call TRBD1 (6 bases). V lost 0 bases, J lost 3 bases, and 6 bases lay in between. Looked up from germline, CDR1 is SGHNT and CDR2 is YYREEE (reference sequence). The CDR3 extends over 13 amino acids. The DNA for the CDR3 is TGTGCCAGCAGCTTGGACAGGGACACTGAAGCTTTCTTT. This codes for CASSLDRDTEAFF.

The chain combines TRBV21-1 with TRBJ2-7; the table's TRBD1 call for D was not verified on the DNA. TRBV21-1 is a pseudogene. The CDR3 loop spans 18 amino acids. The CDR3 sequence is CASRGTRDSQRSPGEQYF. CDR3 DNA: TGTGCCAGCAGAGGGACTCGGGACAGCCAGCGGTCACCTGGTGAGCAGTACTTC.

The CDR3 nucleotides read TGTGCCAGCTCACCAGGGACAGCCGGAGGGGAGGAGACCCAGTACTTC. This gives the protein CASSPGTAGGEETQYF. V and J are TRBV18 and TRBJ2-5; the D gene is possibly TRBD1 (7 bases). V lost 2 bases, J lost 5 bases, and 18 bases lay in between. The V gene's germline CDR1 is KGHSH and CDR2 LQKENI. This CDR3 region has 16 residues.

The CDR3, as DNA: TGTGCCAGCAGCTTAAGTAGGGTTCAAGAGACCCAGTACTTC. It translates to CASSLSRVQETQYF. The genes are TRBV7-6 and TRBJ2-5; no reliable D call. This CDR3 has 14 amino acids. Trimming took 2 bases from V and 2 from J, leaving 9 bases between them. Germline values: CDR1 SGHVS, CDR2 FNYEAQ.

The V call is TRBV2, the J call TRBJ2-7, with D tentatively TRBD1 (7 bases). The CDR3 runs 14 residues. Trimming took off 4 bases at V and 3 bases at J, with 13 bases between the two ends. The germline CDR1 and CDR2 sequences are SNHLY and FYNNEI. The CDR3 sequence: CASSAAGGNYEQYF. In DNA form, the CDR3 reads TGTGCCAGCAGTGCGGCAGGGGGGAACTACGAGCAGTACTTC.